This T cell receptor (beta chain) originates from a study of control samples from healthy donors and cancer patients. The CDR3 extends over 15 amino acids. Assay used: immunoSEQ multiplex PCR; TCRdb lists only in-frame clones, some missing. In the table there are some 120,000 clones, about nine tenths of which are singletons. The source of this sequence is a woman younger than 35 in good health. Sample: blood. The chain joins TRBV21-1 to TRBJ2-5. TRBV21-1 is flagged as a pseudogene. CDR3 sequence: CASTGGGCNEETQYF. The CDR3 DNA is TGTGCCAGCACGGGCGGTGGGTGTAATGAGGAGACCCAGTACTTC.